This T cell receptor (beta chain) was identified in a study of beta chain features in type 1 diabetes. Reverse transcribing all isolated RNA meant expressed TCRB transcripts were sequenced. Clones were read by immunoSEQ multiplex PCR, and TCRdb kept only the in-frame ones, dropping some. The sample has some 140,000 clones; 9.2% are singletons. The study's findings and limits: Overrepresentation of cells with high TCR expression could result from cDNA sequencing. Researchers reported that naive, central memory and Treg TCRB repertoires appeared more similar in patients than in healthy donors.

Notes on this clone: Its antigen is still unknown.

This clonotype was sampled from a man aged 18 to 29 in good health. Sequencing was done on a sample of central memory CD4+ T cells from blood.

The CDR3 reads CASTELANNEQFF. The CDR3 DNA reads TGTGCCAGCACGGAACTAGCAAACAATGAGCAGTTCTTC. This sequence joins TRBV27 and TRBJ2-1; tentative D call: TRBD2 (6 bases). The CDR3 extends over 13 amino acids. V was clipped by 7 bases and J by 5 bases, with 12 bases between them. Per the germline V gene, CDR1 is MNHEY and CDR2 is SMNVEV (reference sequence).